The clone carrying this T cell receptor beta chain appeared a single time. The antigen is undetermined. The entry originates in a study of T cell responses to AZD1222 COVID-19 vaccine. Study details: Pooling of second doses given at about 4 or about 12 weeks was done.

Findings of the study overall: Spike-specific TCR repertoires showed rising breadth and depth after two AZD1222 doses.

Produced via immunoSEQ multiplex PCR; TCRdb's table is partial and in-frame only. In the table there are 54,000 or so clones, 89% of which are singletons. The CDR3 spans 14 residues. The germline CDR1 and CDR2 sequences are MDHEN and SYDVKM. Between the trimmed V and J ends, which lost 6 bases and 5 bases, there was a span of 13 bases. The starting material was peripheral blood, obtained on day 0 of AZD1222 vaccination. This chain connects TRBV28 to TRBJ1-4; D not certain. The sequence was collected from an adult in good health. The CDR3 reads CASSPAAPNEKLFF. CDR3 sequence (DNA): TGTGCCAGCAGCCCCGCAGCCCCGAATGAAAAACTGTTTTTT.